These 19 T cell receptor beta chains were all obtained from the same sample, sequenced in a study of OX40 agonist ivuxolimab in advanced cancers. Libraries came from the immunoSEQ multiplex PCR assay. Drawn from immuneACCESS, this table holds only the in-frame rearrangements with V and J called that TCRdb kept. Clones are partly lost; checked studies trace under half to an unresolved V gene and leave the rest unexplained. For this sample the table gives about 20,000 clones, of which nearly 80% were detected only once. 15% to 20% of the sample rests with the top ten. The material sequenced was CD4+ or CD8+ T cells sorted from blood, taken in a trial of the OX40 agonist ivuxolimab. The receptors originated from an adult with an advanced solid tumor such as melanoma, head and neck, liver or kidney cancer.

As concerns this clone: Other DNA sequences in this specimen translate into the identical CDR3. The CDR3 DNA reads as TGTGCCAGCAGCCAAGGGGGAGGGACCAACAATGAGCAGTTCTTC. Its protein product is CASSQGGGTNNEQFF. The gene calls are TRBV4-2 and TRBJ2-1; 7 bases fit TRBD2. Germline CDR1 LGHNA, CDR2 YNFKEQ. The CDR3 is 15 amino acids. Losses at the gene ends were 1 base for V and 5 bases for J; bases not matched to a gene: 5.

This rearrangement joins TRBV5-1 to TRBJ2-7; possibly TRBD1 or TRBD2 for D (6 bases each). V lost 6 bases to trimming and J lost 7 bases, with 11 bases between them. Per the germline V gene, CDR1 is SGHRS and CDR2 is YFSETQ. There are 11 residues in the CDR3. The chain's CDR3 is CASTGGQEQYF. Written as DNA, the CDR3 is TGCGCCAGCACCGGGGGCCAGGAGCAGTACTTC.

The chain uses TRBV5-1 and TRBJ2-5; 8 bases line up with TRBD1. CDR3 length: 16 residues. Trimming removed 0 bases from V and 5 bases from J; junction bases left unmatched: 9. Per the germline V gene, CDR1 is SGHRS and CDR2 is YFSETQ. The CDR3 reads CASSLASRQGIETQYF. In nucleotides, the CDR3 is TGCGCCAGCAGCTTGGCCTCTAGACAGGGGATTGAGACCCAGTACTTC.

For the CDR3, the DNA is TGTGCCAGCAGCCCAGGCACAGGACTTAACACTGAAGCTTTCTTT. As protein: CASSPGTGLNTEAFF. This chain uses TRBV4-2 with TRBJ1-1; TRBD1 might be the D (5 bases). This CDR3 has 15 residues. Deletions cut 4 bases from V and 2 bases from J, with 14 bases between. Germline V gene lookup returns CDR1 LGHNA and CDR2 YNFKEQ.

This clone was counted only a few times. The chain employs TRBV19 and TRBJ1-2; 10 bases fit TRBD1. This CDR3 contains 15 residues. Losses at the gene ends were 5 bases for V and 6 bases for J; bases not matched to a gene: 9. Germline V gene data show CDR1 as LNHDA and CDR2 as SQIVND (reference sequence). The CDR3 DNA follows: TGTGCCAGTAGTCCTGGGACAGGGGCTTATAATGGCTACACCTTC. Its translation: CASSPGTGAYNGYTF.

The chain links TRBV2 to TRBJ2-7; TRBD2 matches 9 bases. Germline V gene lookup returns CDR1 SNHLY and CDR2 FYNNEI. J lost 5 bases, V lost 3 bases, and 5 bases had no gene match. This CDR3 is built from 14 residues. For the CDR3, the DNA is TGTGCCAGCAGTGAGGAGCGGGGGGACCACGAGCAGTACTTC. Translation: CASSEERGDHEQYF.

The chain combines TRBV5-4 with TRBJ2-1, with TRBD2 matching 9 bases. J was trimmed by 5 bases and V by 2 bases; bases with no gene match: 5. Germline V CDR1 and CDR2: SGHNT, YYREEE (reference sequence). This CDR3 contains 15 residues. The CDR3 DNA follows: TGTGCCAGCAGCTTAATAGCGGGAGTACACAATGAGCAGTTCTTC. Its translation: CASSLIAGVHNEQFF.

The gene calls are TRBV7-2 and TRBJ1-1; 8 nucleotides agree with TRBD1. The CDR3 is 13 amino acids. Germline lookup yields CDR1 SGHTA and CDR2 FQGNSA. V dropped 2 bases and J dropped 10; count of bases not matched to a gene: 6. The CDR3: CASSLNRGELAFF. The CDR3 DNA is TGTGCCAGCAGCTTAAACAGGGGGGAGTTAGCTTTCTTT. Full variable domain (missing parts from reference TRBV7-2 and TRBJ1-1): GAGVSQSPSNKVTEKGKDVELRCDPISGHTALYWYRQSLGQGLEFLIYFQGNSAPDKSGLPSDRFSAERTGGSVSTLTIQRTQQEDSAVYLCASSLNRGELAFFGQGTRLTVV.

This chain uses TRBV9 with TRBJ2-7, with a weak D call TRBD2 (6 bases). In germline, CDR1 is SGDLS, CDR2 YYNGEE. CDR3 length equals 16 residues. The V end was cut by 4 bases, the J end by 2 bases, with 19 bases between. This chain's CDR3 is CASSPGAGGYTYEQYF. The CDR3 nucleotides are TGTGCCAGCAGCCCCGGGGCCGGGGGATACACCTACGAGCAGTACTTC.

The chain joins TRBV21-1 to TRBJ2-6; the table calls TRBD1, which could not be checked here. TRBV21-1 is given as a pseudogene. The CDR3 runs 18 residues. The CDR3 region has the DNA TGTGCCAGCAGCAAACGGGACAGCGACCTTTCTGGGGCCAACGTCCTGACTTTC. Translated: CASSKRDSDLSGANVLTF.

The genes are TRBV6-5 and TRBJ2-2; perhaps TRBD2 as D (6 bases). CDR1 is MNHEY, CDR2 SVGAGI, per germline. This CDR3 has 16 residues. Trimming stripped 2 bases from V and 5 bases from J, with 15 bases between. CDR3 sequence reads: CASSYLPGGATGELFF. The CDR3, as DNA: TGTGCCAGCAGTTACCTCCCCGGGGGAGCTACCGGGGAGCTGTTTTTT.

In this sample, this clone turned up a few times. V usage is TRBV4-3 and J usage is TRBJ2-5, with no clear D. Germline V CDR1 and CDR2: LGHNA, YSLEER. The germline V and J ends were trimmed by 7 bases and 7 bases, with 10 bases remaining between them. The CDR3 runs to 11 residues. The CDR3 nucleotides read TGCGCCAGCATCGACGAAGGGACCCAGTACTTC. Translating it yields CASIDEGTQYF.

This chain uses TRBV30 with TRBJ1-3, with D unresolved. V was pared by 2 bases and J by 3 bases, with 8 bases between. The CDR3 spans 13 residues. The germline V gene encodes CDR1 GTSNPN and CDR2 SVGIG (reference sequence). The CDR3 protein is CAWSPIGGNTIYF. Written as DNA, the CDR3 is TGTGCCTGGAGTCCGATAGGTGGAAACACCATATATTTT.

This chain uses TRBV15 with TRBJ1-5, with 7 bases identical to TRBD1. Germline CDR1 reads LNHNV; CDR2 reads YYDKDF (reference sequence). The CDR3 consists of 18 residues. J gave up 5 bases and V 0 bases, and 13 bases lay outside the gene matches. The CDR3 region has the DNA TGTGCCACCAGCAGAGATCGGTCAGGGGGGAGGTCGGATCAGCCCCAGCATTTT. Its translation: CATSRDRSGGRSDQPQHF.

This clone was observed once. The rearrangement uses TRBV19 and TRBJ2-7, with 7 bases aligning to TRBD2. The J segment lost 1 base and the V segment lost 2 bases, leaving 5 bases of the junction unmatched. There are 15 residues in the CDR3. Germline lookup yields CDR1 LNHDA and CDR2 SQIVND (reference sequence). The CDR3 DNA is TGTGCCAGTAGTATAAGATCGGGGGGATCCTACGAGCAGTACTTC. It translates to CASSIRSGGSYEQYF. The variable domain in full, with the rest retrieved from reference TRBV19 and TRBJ2-7, is DGGITQSPKYLFRKEGQNVTLSCEQNLNHDAMYWYRQDPGQGLRLIYYSQIVNDFQKGDIAEGYSVSREKKESFPLTVTSAQKNPTAFYLCASSIRSGGSYEQYFGPGTRLTVT.

The CDR3 bases are TGTGCCAGCAGGCCCGACGTTAGAGTTGATGGCTACACCTTC. Encoded protein: CASRPDVRVDGYTF. J is TRBJ1-2 and V is TRBV7-2; the D is unclear. The germline V gene has CDR1 SGHTA and CDR2 FQGNSA. CDR3 size: 14 residues. V lost 6 bases and J 6 bases, leaving 17 bases between the germline ends.

The rearrangement links TRBV30 to TRBJ1-6; D remains ambiguous. Germline V gives CDR1 GTSNPN, CDR2 SVGIG (reference sequence). The CDR3 contains 12 residues. Trimming left V 5 bases short and J 14 bases short, with 16 bases between. CDR3 DNA: TGTGCCTGGCTCCTTTTACCATCTTCCCTCCACTTT. This encodes CAWLLLPSSLHF. Full variable domain (remainder filled in from reference TRBV30 and TRBJ1-6): SQTIHQWPATLVQPVGSPLSLECTVEGTSNPNLYWYRQAAGRGLQLLFYSVGIGQISSEVPQNLSASRPQDRQFILSSKKLLLSDSGFYLCAWLLLPSSLHFGNGTRLTVT.

V is TRBV6-6 and J is TRBJ2-5; no firm D call. This CDR3 is 14 amino acids long. V was cut by 6 bases and J by 3 bases, with 14 bases left in between. Germline lookup yields CDR1 MNHNY and CDR2 SVGAGI (reference sequence). This CDR3 is CASSPSQEKETQYF. The DNA for the CDR3 is TGTGCCAGCAGCCCAAGCCAGGAAAAAGAGACCCAGTACTTC.

The chain has TRBV5-1 and TRBJ1-6; D perhaps matches TRBD1 (5 bases). The CDR3 sequence is 15 residues long. In germline, CDR1 is SGHRS, CDR2 YFSETQ. Trimming pared 7 bases from V and 8 bases from J, leaving 19 bases between. CDR3 amino acids: CASGPECGGDSPLHF. The DNA for the CDR3 is TGCGCCAGCGGCCCAGAGTGTGGGGGGGATTCACCCCTCCACTTT.